A selection of T cell receptor beta chains follows, all from one sample in a study of tumor-infiltrating lymphocytes in primary liver carcinoma. TCRdb ran MiXCR on the multiplex PCR reads and lists one entry per CDR3 protein. The data hold around 88,000 distinct CDR3 sequences, with about 70% observed a single time. The sample was tumor-adjacent normal liver tissue. Receptor source: a man aged 40-50 years with primary liver carcinoma and hepatitis B virus infection. The CDR3 runs from the conserved cysteine through the conserved F or W. The D gene is left open where the match is weak.

d_call: TRBD2; j_call: TRBJ2-7; v_call: TRBV6-1; cdr3_aa: CASSDWAGGLYEQYF
d_call: -; j_call: TRBJ1-1; v_call: TRBV29-1; cdr3_aa: CSATIGEAFF
d_call: -; j_call: TRBJ1-2; v_call: TRBV11-2; cdr3_aa: CANSLSSNRRGYTF
d_call: TRBD1; j_call: TRBJ1-5; v_call: TRBV6-2/TRBV6-3; cdr3_aa: CASSVPDRGVQF
d_call: TRBD2; j_call: TRBJ2-7; v_call: TRBV6-5; cdr3_aa: CASRPGLASDEQHF
d_call: TRBD2; j_call: TRBJ2-1; v_call: TRBV6-6; cdr3_aa: CASSLTSGFNEQFF
d_call: -; j_call: TRBJ2-1; v_call: TRBV11-2; cdr3_aa: CASSLANLKFLSYYEQFF
d_call: -; j_call: TRBJ2-5; v_call: TRBV5-6; cdr3_aa: CASSLRGRGREIQHF
d_call: TRBD1; j_call: TRBJ2-3; v_call: TRBV13; cdr3_aa: CTSSLYTGGRTDTQYF
d_call: -; j_call: TRBJ2-5; v_call: TRBV5-6; cdr3_aa: CASSLARREETQYF
d_call: -; j_call: TRBJ2-1; v_call: TRBV4-1; cdr3_aa: CASSQGVGVGQFF
d_call: -; j_call: TRBJ2-5; v_call: TRBV5-6; cdr3_aa: CASSLAYRETQYF
d_call: -; j_call: TRBJ2-7; v_call: TRBV11-2; cdr3_aa: CANSSAASSSYEQYF
d_call: -; j_call: TRBJ2-5; v_call: TRBV7-8; cdr3_aa: CANSLLFGETQYF
d_call: -; j_call: TRBJ1-6; v_call: TRBV11-2; cdr3_aa: CASSSRWGTTDSPLHF
d_call: TRBD1; j_call: TRBJ2-1; v_call: TRBV11-2; cdr3_aa: CASSFRTGVQDEQFF
d_call: TRBD2; j_call: TRBJ2-3; v_call: TRBV6-2/TRBV6-3; cdr3_aa: CACSSQDRLAKDTDTQYF
d_call: TRBD1; j_call: TRBJ2-3; v_call: TRBV10-3; cdr3_aa: CAIREGQGAVTQYF
d_call: TRBD1; j_call: TRBJ2-7; v_call: TRBV28; cdr3_aa: CASSSPGQDYEQYF
d_call: TRBD2; j_call: TRBJ2-1; v_call: TRBV6-5; cdr3_aa: CASSPGLAAYNERFF
d_call: -; j_call: TRBJ2-1; v_call: TRBV11-2; cdr3_aa: CASSLIGGLHYEQLF
d_call: TRBD1; j_call: TRBJ2-1; v_call: TRBV6-1; cdr3_aa: CASSADRAFDTEQFF
d_call: -; j_call: TRBJ2-1; v_call: TRBV29-1; cdr3_aa: CSVEDRMRTAGDERFF
d_call: TRBD1; j_call: TRBJ2-7; v_call: TRBV11-2; cdr3_aa: CASTIRDRGYEQYF
d_call: -; j_call: TRBJ2-2; v_call: TRBV7-8; cdr3_aa: CAGSLSSGSDNTGELFF
d_call: TRBD1; j_call: TRBJ2-7; v_call: TRBV6-5; cdr3_aa: CASRPAWDRHYEQYF
d_call: -; j_call: TRBJ2-2; v_call: TRBV6-2/TRBV6-3; cdr3_aa: CASKGGELFF
d_call: -; j_call: TRBJ2-1; v_call: TRBV11-2; cdr3_aa: CVSSPPSRGTYNEQFF
d_call: TRBD1; j_call: TRBJ2-7; v_call: TRBV11-2; cdr3_aa: CASSTGTGQGQYF
d_call: -; j_call: TRBJ2-5; v_call: TRBV6-1; cdr3_aa: CAGSTSTGEIQYF
d_call: -; j_call: TRBJ2-5; v_call: TRBV11-2; cdr3_aa: CASISGALSGFQETQYF
d_call: -; j_call: TRBJ2-2; v_call: TRBV29-1; cdr3_aa: CSVEEGGGELFF
d_call: TRBD1; j_call: TRBJ2-5; v_call: TRBV10-2; cdr3_aa: CASIESDRGGETQYF
d_call: -; j_call: TRBJ2-3; v_call: TRBV30; cdr3_aa: CAWSVNDDTQYF